The rows below give T cell receptor beta chains drawn from one sample of a study of T cells in Graves' hyperthyroidism and ophthalmopathy. TCRdb used MiXCR to reprocess the multiplex PCR reads, holding one entry per CDR3 protein. The sample records about 500,000 distinct CDR3 sequences, around 14% being singletons. The specimen was blood. The receptors derive from a woman between 18 and 29 years old with Graves' hyperthyroidism. CDR3s include the opening cysteine and the closing phenylalanine or tryptophan. Each record gives: D gene, V gene, clone size, J gene, CDR3 protein, CDR3 DNA. The D gene is left open where the match is weak. Clone size, where shown, is once, few, many, or a class for clones that have expanded.

NA,TRBV5-4,many,TRBJ1-2,CASSIDSNYGYTF,TGTGCCAGCAGCATAGACAGCAACTATGGCTACACCTTC
TRBD1,TRBV15,many,TRBJ1-5,CATSRGGGQTRNQPQHF,TGTGCCACCAGCAGAGGGGGGGGACAGACGAGAAATCAGCCCCAGCATTTT
TRBD1,TRBV12-3/TRBV12-4,NA,TRBJ2-7,CASSRTGVSYEQYF,TGTGCCAGCAGTCGGACAGGGGTTTCCTACGAGCAGTACTTC
TRBD1,TRBV7-9,few,TRBJ1-2,CASSAQGATNYGYTF,TGTGCCAGCAGCGCACAGGGGGCAACTAACTATGGCTACACCTTC
NA,TRBV9,many,TRBJ2-1,CASSVALARGDEQFF,TGTGCCAGCAGCGTAGCTCTAGCGAGGGGCGATGAGCAGTTCTTC
TRBD2,TRBV7-2,few,TRBJ2-3,CASSPIRGLAGADTQYF,TGTGCCAGCAGCCCTATTAGGGGACTAGCGGGAGCAGATACGCAGTATTTT
TRBD2,TRBV11-3,many,TRBJ2-1,CASSLAGVRNEQFF,TGTGCCAGCAGCCTAGCGGGAGTGCGCAATGAGCAGTTCTTC
NA,TRBV10-3,many,TRBJ2-1,CAISDSVPYYNEQFF,TGTGCCATCAGTGATTCAGTACCGTACTACAATGAGCAGTTCTTC
NA,TRBV10-3,NA,TRBJ2-3,CALGRGPSTDTQYF,TGTGCCTTGGGGCGGGGGCCCAGCACAGATACGCAGTATTTT
NA,TRBV30,few,TRBJ1-1,CAWSVLGLVNTEAFF,TGTGCCTGGAGTGTCTTAGGTTTGGTGAACACTGAAGCTTTCTTT
NA,TRBV6-5,NA,TRBJ2-3,CASSYGVRGNTDTQYF,TGTGCCAGCAGTTACGGGGTACGGGGGAACACAGATACGCAGTATTTT
NA,TRBV3-1,many,TRBJ1-1,CASSQHALSNTEAFF,TGTGCCAGCAGCCAACATGCGCTCTCCAACACTGAAGCTTTCTTT
TRBD1,TRBV5-1,many,TRBJ1-1,CASSLGGGQGFEAFF,TGCGCCAGCAGCTTGGGCGGAGGACAGGGGTTCGAAGCTTTCTTT
NA,TRBV29-1,many,TRBJ2-2,CSVEPLSTGELFF,TGCAGCGTTGAACCCCTTTCCACCGGGGAGCTGTTTTTT
NA,TRBV30,many,TRBJ1-1,CAWSGNSGVRTEAFF,TGTGCCTGGAGTGGTAATTCAGGGGTAAGGACTGAAGCTTTCTTT
NA,TRBV7-2,few,TRBJ2-1,CASSLAPSEQFF,TGTGCCAGCAGCTTAGCGCCTAGCGAGCAGTTCTTC
NA,TRBV11-3,NA,TRBJ2-5,CASSRDWDQETQYF,TGTGCCAGCAGCCGGGACTGGGACCAAGAGACCCAGTACTTC
NA,TRBV20-1,many,TRBJ2-4,CSATKPGENIQYF,TGCAGTGCCACAAAGCCGGGGGAAAACATTCAGTACTTC
NA,TRBV7-9,few,TRBJ1-1,CASSLSPVRTEAFF,TGTGCCAGCAGCTTATCCCCGGTTAGGACTGAAGCTTTCTTT
TRBD2,TRBV20-1,few,TRBJ2-5,CSASHEWGLAGETQYF,TGCAGTGCTAGTCACGAGTGGGGACTAGCGGGAGAGACCCAGTACTTC
NA,TRBV9,many,TRBJ1-1,CASSQSPGGTEAFF,TGTGCCAGCAGCCAGTCTCCGGGGGGCACTGAAGCTTTCTTT
TRBD2,TRBV7-7,many,TRBJ2-5,CASSLVAGGPSETQYF,TGTGCTAGCAGCTTAGTCGCGGGAGGGCCTTCCGAGACCCAGTACTTC
TRBD1,TRBV18,many,TRBJ1-6,CASSLRDRNSPLHF,TGTGCCAGCTCACTCCGGGACAGGAATTCACCCCTCCACTTT
NA,TRBV7-9,few,TRBJ2-7,CTSSLPGTGSYEQYF,TGTACCAGCAGCTTACCCGGGACGGGGTCCTACGAGCAGTACTTC
NA,TRBV5-6,many,TRBJ2-2,CASSWGQTATGELFF,TGTGCCAGCAGCTGGGGACAAACTGCCACCGGGGAGCTGTTTTTT
NA,TRBV5-1,few,TRBJ1-4,CASSVLGSLNEKLFF,TGCGCCAGCAGCGTTTTAGGGTCACTTAATGAAAAACTGTTTTTT
TRBD1,TRBV28,many,TRBJ1-5,CASNRDREMNNQPQHF,TGTGCCAGCAACCGGGACAGGGAAATGAACAATCAGCCCCAGCATTTT
TRBD2,TRBV27,many,TRBJ2-5,CASSLAALAGRETQYF,TGTGCCAGCAGTTTAGCGGCCCTAGCGGGTCGAGAGACCCAGTACTTC
TRBD2,TRBV7-3,many,TRBJ2-3,CASSSTSGDTDTQYF,TGTGCCAGCAGCTCGACTAGCGGAGACACAGATACGCAGTATTTT
TRBD2,TRBV5-1,few,TRBJ2-2,CASSRRGGSNTGELFF,TGCGCCAGCAGCCGAAGGGGCGGGAGTAACACCGGGGAGCTGTTTTTT
NA,TRBV7-2,many,TRBJ1-2,CASSFRSELYGYTF,TGTGCCAGCAGCTTTAGGTCAGAACTATATGGCTACACCTTC
NA,TRBV6-1,NA,TRBJ2-1,CASSERTTSSYNEQFF,TGTGCCAGCAGTGAAAGGACTACGAGCTCCTACAATGAGCAGTTCTTC
NA,TRBV2,many,TRBJ2-3,CASLLDVNTDTQYF,TGTGCCAGCTTACTAGATGTAAACACAGATACACAGTATTTT
TRBD1,TRBV20-1,NA,TRBJ1-4,CSARDSQGADNEKLFF,TGCAGTGCTAGAGATTCGCAGGGGGCGGATAATGAAAAACTGTTTTTT
NA,TRBV11-2,many,TRBJ2-1,CASSLSWADEQFF,TGTGCCAGCAGCTTAAGTTGGGCGGATGAGCAGTTCTTC
NA,TRBV6-5,NA,TRBJ2-7,CASISFREIIEQYF,TGTGCCAGCATTTCCTTCAGGGAAATAATCGAGCAGTACTTC
NA,TRBV4-2,many,TRBJ2-7,CASSQEADLSYEQYF,TGTGCCAGCAGCCAAGAAGCGGACTTGTCCTACGAGCAGTACTTC
TRBD1,TRBV9,many,TRBJ2-3,CASSLRQGWIRTDTQYF,TGTGCCAGCAGCTTACGACAGGGTTGGATTAGGACAGATACGCAGTATTTT
TRBD1,TRBV18,many,TRBJ2-7,CASSPTGGAYEQYF,TGTGCCAGCTCACCGACAGGGGGGGCCTACGAGCAGTACTTC
NA,TRBV27,many,TRBJ1-2,CASRSTGKNNYGYTF,TGTGCCAGCAGGTCGACAGGAAAGAACAACTATGGCTACACCTTC
NA,TRBV6-1,many,TRBJ1-6,CASRDPGALHF,TGTGCCAGCAGAGACCCTGGGGCCCTCCACTTT
NA,TRBV18,NA,TRBJ1-1,CASSPRVSGNTEAFF,TGTGCCAGCTCACCTAGGGTGTCGGGGAACACTGAAGCTTTCTTT
TRBD1,TRBV28,once,TRBJ1-5,CASRGQGHSNQPQHF,TGTGCCAGCAGGGGACAGGGACATAGCAATCAGCCCCAGCATTTT
TRBD2,TRBV5-1,few,TRBJ2-2,CASTSLAANTGELFF,TGCGCCAGCACCTCACTAGCGGCGAACACCGGGGAGCTGTTTTTT
TRBD2,TRBV9,many,TRBJ2-1,CASSFQPGLAGGPSNEQFF,TGTGCCAGCAGTTTCCAACCGGGACTAGCGGGAGGGCCTTCCAATGAGCAGTTCTTC
TRBD1,TRBV24-1,NA,TRBJ2-1,CATSDQQDRGKGYDEQFF,TGTGCCACCAGTGATCAACAGGACAGGGGAAAGGGGTACGATGAGCAGTTCTTC
NA,TRBV20-1,many,TRBJ1-1,CSTNKGVPNTEAFF,TGCAGTACGAACAAGGGGGTTCCGAACACTGAAGCTTTCTTT
TRBD1,TRBV6-5,few,TRBJ2-7,CASSYRDRSSYEQYF,TGTGCCAGCAGTTACCGGGACAGGAGCTCCTACGAGCAGTACTTC